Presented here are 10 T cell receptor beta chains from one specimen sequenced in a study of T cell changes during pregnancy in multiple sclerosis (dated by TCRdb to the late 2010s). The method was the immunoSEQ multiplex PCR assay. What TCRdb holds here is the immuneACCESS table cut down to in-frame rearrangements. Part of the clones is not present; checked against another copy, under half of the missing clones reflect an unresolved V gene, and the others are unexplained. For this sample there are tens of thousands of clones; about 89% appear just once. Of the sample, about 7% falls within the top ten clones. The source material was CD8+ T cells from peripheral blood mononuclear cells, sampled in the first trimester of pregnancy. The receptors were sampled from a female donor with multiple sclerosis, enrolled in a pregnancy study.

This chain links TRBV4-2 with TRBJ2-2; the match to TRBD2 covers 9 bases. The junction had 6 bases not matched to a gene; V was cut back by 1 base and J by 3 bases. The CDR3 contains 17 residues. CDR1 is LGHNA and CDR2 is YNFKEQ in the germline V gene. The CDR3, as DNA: TGTGCCAGCAGCCAAGTCGGACTAGCGCCTTACACCGGGGAGCTGTTTTTT. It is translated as CASSQVGLAPYTGELFF.

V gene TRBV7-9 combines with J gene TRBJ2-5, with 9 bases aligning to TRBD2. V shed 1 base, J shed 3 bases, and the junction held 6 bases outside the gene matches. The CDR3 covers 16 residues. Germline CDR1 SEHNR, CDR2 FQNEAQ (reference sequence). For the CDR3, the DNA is TGTGCCAGCAGCTTAGATTCGCGCGGGGGGGAAGAGACCCAGTACTTC. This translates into CASSLDSRGGEETQYF.

As DNA, the CDR3 is TGTGCCAGCAGATCCAGGGGGCTCACCACCGGGGAGCTGTTTTTT. Its translation: CASRSRGLTTGELFF. This chain joins TRBV6-5 and TRBJ2-2; 8 bases fit TRBD1. The CDR3 is 15 amino acids. Germline CDR1 is MNHEY and CDR2 is SVGAGI. The V and J ends lost 6 bases and 4 bases, in that order; junction bases with no gene match: 7.

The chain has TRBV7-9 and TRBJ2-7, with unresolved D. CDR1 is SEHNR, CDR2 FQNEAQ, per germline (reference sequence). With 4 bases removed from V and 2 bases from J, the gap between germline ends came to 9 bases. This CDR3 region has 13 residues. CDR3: CASSSPIPYEQYF. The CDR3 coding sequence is TGTGCCAGCAGCTCCCCTATTCCCTACGAGCAGTACTTC.

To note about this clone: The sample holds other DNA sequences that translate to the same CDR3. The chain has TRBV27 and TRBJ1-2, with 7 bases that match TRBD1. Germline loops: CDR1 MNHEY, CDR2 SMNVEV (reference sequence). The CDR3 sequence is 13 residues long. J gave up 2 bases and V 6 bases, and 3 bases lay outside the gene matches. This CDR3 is CASSLQGNYGYTF. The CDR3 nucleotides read TGTGCCAGCAGCCTACAGGGGAACTATGGCTACACCTTC.

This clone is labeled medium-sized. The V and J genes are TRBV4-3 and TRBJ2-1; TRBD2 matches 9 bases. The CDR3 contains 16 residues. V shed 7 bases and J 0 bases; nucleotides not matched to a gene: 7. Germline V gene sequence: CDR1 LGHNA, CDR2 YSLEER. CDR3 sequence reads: CASNENSGSSYNEQFF. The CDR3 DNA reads TGCGCCAGCAACGAGAATAGCGGGAGCTCCTACAATGAGCAGTTCTTC.

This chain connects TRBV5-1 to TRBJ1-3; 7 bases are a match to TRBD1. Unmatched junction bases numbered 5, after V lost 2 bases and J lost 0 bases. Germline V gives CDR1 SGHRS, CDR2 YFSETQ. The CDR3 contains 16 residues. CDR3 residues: CASSFLQGISGNTIYF. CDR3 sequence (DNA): TGCGCCAGCAGCTTCCTACAGGGGATCTCTGGAAACACCATATATTTT.

CDR3 DNA: TGTGCCAGTGGGGTCGGCGGAGGGACCTACAATGAGCAGTTCTTC. Protein product: CASGVGGGTYNEQFF. The V call is TRBV6-5, the J call TRBJ2-1; a weak D match, TRBD2 (6 bases). This CDR3 contains 15 residues. Trimming removed 9 bases at V and 2 bases at J, with 17 bases between. Germline values: CDR1 MNHEY, CDR2 SVGAGI.

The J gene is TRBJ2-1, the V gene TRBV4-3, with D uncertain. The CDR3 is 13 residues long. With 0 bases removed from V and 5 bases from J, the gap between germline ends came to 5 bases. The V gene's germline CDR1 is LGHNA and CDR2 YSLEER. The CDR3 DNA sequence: TGCGCCAGCAGCCAAGATCCCGACAATGAGCAGTTCTTC. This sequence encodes CASSQDPDNEQFF.

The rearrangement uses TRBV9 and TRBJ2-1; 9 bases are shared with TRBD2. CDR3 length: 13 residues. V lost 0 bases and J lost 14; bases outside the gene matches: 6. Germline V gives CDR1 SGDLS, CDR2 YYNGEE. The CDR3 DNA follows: TGTGCCAGCAGCGTAGTCGCGGGAGGGCCCGAGTTCTTC. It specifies CASSVVAGGPEFF. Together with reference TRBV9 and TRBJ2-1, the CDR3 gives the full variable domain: DSGVTQTPKHLITATGQRVTLRCSPRSGDLSVYWYQQSLDQGLQFLIQYYNGEERAKGNILERFSAQQFPDLHSELNLSSLELGDSALYFCASSVVAGGPEFFGPGTRLTVL.